What follows are 14 T cell receptor beta chains derived from one specimen sequenced in a study of identical twins. TCRdb redid the calling of the 5' RACE reads with MiXCR, one entry per CDR3 protein. The sample shows around 340,000 distinct CDR3 sequences, 8.5% to 10% of them seen only once. Material for sequencing was naive T cells sorted from blood. Source of these receptors: a woman between 45 and 65 years old in good health.

The gene calls are TRBV7-8 and TRBJ2-1; 11 bases fit TRBD2. CDR1 and CDR2 (germline): SGHVS, FQNEAQ. The CDR3 totals 17 residues. The V segment lost 1 base and the J segment 6 bases; nucleotides outside the gene matches: 8. This chain's CDR3 is CASSLGTGLAGSNEQFF. The DNA for the CDR3 is TGTGCCAGCAGCTTAGGTACTGGACTAGCGGGCTCCAATGAGCAGTTCTTC. Together with reference TRBV7-8 and TRBJ2-1, the CDR3 gives the full variable domain: GAGVSQSPRYKVAKRGQDVALRCDPISGHVSLFWYQQALGQGPEFLTYFQNEAQLDKSGLPSDRFFAERPEGSVSTLKIQRTQQEDSAVYLCASSLGTGLAGSNEQFFGPGTRLTVL.

In its sample, this clonotype was seen a few times. V is TRBV12-3 or TRBV12-4 and J is TRBJ2-5, with 8 bases identical to TRBD2. The CDR3 length is 13 residues. V lost 6 bases and J lost 2; bases outside the gene matches: 2. CDR3 sequence reads: CASRIAGQETQYF. CDR3 nucleotide sequence: TGTGCCAGCAGGATAGCGGGACAAGAGACCCAGTACTTC.

The rearrangement uses TRBV19 and TRBJ1-2; D is undetermined. CDR3 length equals 16 residues. Per the germline V gene, CDR1 is LNHDA and CDR2 is SQIVND (reference sequence). V was clipped by 4 bases and J by 4 bases, with 19 bases between them. The CDR3 DNA is TGTGCCAGTAGTACGGGGTTAAGGGATAACCCCTATGGCTACACCTTC. Its protein product is CASSTGLRDNPYGYTF.

V gene TRBV2 combines with J gene TRBJ2-3, with a possible D match to TRBD1 (7 bases). The CDR3 spans 16 residues. V was pared by 7 bases and J by 2 bases, with 19 bases between. Germline loops: CDR1 SNHLY, CDR2 FYNNEI. The CDR3 spells CASKGGTGTDTDTQYF. CDR3 bases: TGTGCCAGCAAAGGAGGGACCGGGACAGACACAGATACGCAGTATTTT.

V gene TRBV10-1 combines with J gene TRBJ2-2; D may be TRBD2 (6 bases). Trimming took off 7 bases at V and 1 base at J, with 7 bases between the two ends. In germline, CDR1 is WNHNN, CDR2 SYGVQD (reference sequence). This CDR3 spans 13 amino acids. The CDR3 sequence: CASIGGNTGELFF. CDR3 DNA: TGCGCCAGCATCGGGGGGAACACCGGGGAGCTGTTTTTT.

Many counts were recorded for this clonotype. This chain links TRBV7-8 with TRBJ2-1; 11 bases line up with TRBD2. Germline CDR1 reads SGHVS; CDR2 reads FQNEAQ. CDR3 length: 14 residues. The V gene end was trimmed by 3 bases and the J gene end by 8 bases; junction bases not matched to a gene: 3. The CDR3 coding sequence is TGTGCCAGCAGCTTGTTAGCGGGAGGGTATGAGCAGTTCTTC. Its protein is CASSLLAGGYEQFF.

Many counts were recorded for this clonotype. The V and J genes are TRBV20-1 and TRBJ2-3; 7 bases match TRBD2. The CDR3 length is 14 residues. With 5 bases clipped from V and 1 base from J, the junction kept 6 bases outside the gene matches. Germline V gene data show CDR1 as DFQATT and CDR2 as SNEGSKA (reference sequence). CDR3 sequence (DNA): TGCAGTGCTTCAGCGGGATTGGGCACAGATACGCAGTATTTT. As protein: CSASAGLGTDTQYF.

The V gene is TRBV6-5, the J gene TRBJ1-4; TRBD1 matches 9 bases. The CDR3 consists of 15 residues. The trim removed 6 bases at V and 8 bases at J, leaving 10 bases unmatched. Germline loops: CDR1 MNHEY, CDR2 SVGAGI. CDR3 amino acids: CASSPGQGLQEKLFF. In DNA, the CDR3 is TGTGCCAGCAGCCCGGGACAGGGTTTACAGGAAAAACTGTTTTTT.

Many counts were recorded for this clonotype. The V gene is TRBV3-1, the J gene TRBJ2-1; D is perhaps TRBD2 (5 bases). Deletions cut 4 bases from V and 6 bases from J, with 10 bases between. In germline, CDR1 is LGHDT, CDR2 YNNKEL (reference sequence). The CDR3 extends over 13 amino acids. The CDR3 region has the DNA TGTGCCAGCAGCCTGGACTTTTTCAATGAGCAGTTCTTC. Its translation is CASSLDFFNEQFF.

The chain employs TRBV7-8 and TRBJ2-2; 7 nucleotides match TRBD2. Germline CDR1 and CDR2: SGHVS and FQNEAQ. The CDR3 length is 16 residues. V gave up 1 base and J gave up 4 bases; unmatched junction bases: 6. As DNA, the CDR3 is TGTGCCAGCAGCTTAGGGCGCGGGAGAGGCACCGGGGAGCTGTTTTTT. Protein sequence: CASSLGRGRGTGELFF.

This clonotype was detected only a few times. CDR3 nucleotides: TGCGCCAGCAGCTGGGTCCTAGGCGGTACTTACGAGCAGTACTTC. Its protein product is CASSWVLGGTYEQYF. The chain links TRBV5-1 to TRBJ2-7, with D unresolved. The germline V gene encodes CDR1 SGHRS and CDR2 YFSETQ. Trimming pared 3 bases from V and 4 bases from J, leaving 17 bases between. The CDR3 covers 15 residues.

This clonotype was recorded many times. The gene calls are TRBV11-2 and TRBJ1-2; no clear D. This CDR3 is 12 amino acids long. Germline CDR1 and CDR2: SGHAT and FQNNGV. Trimming shortened V by 1 base and J by 4 bases, and 4 bases separated the two germline ends. CDR3 sequence (DNA): TGTGCCAGCAGCTTAGGACTCTATGGCTACACCTTC. Its translation is CASSLGLYGYTF.

This clonotype was observed a handful of times. This chain joins TRBV7-6 and TRBJ2-2; TRBD2 matches at 13 bases. CDR1 is SGHVS and CDR2 is FNYEAQ in the germline V gene. V lost 5 bases and J lost 6; bases outside the gene matches: 12. This CDR3 has 18 amino acids. The DNA of the CDR3 is TGTGCCAGCAGCCGAGGTGGACTAGCGGGAGCCTTCCCCGGGGAGCTGTTTTTT. Protein: CASSRGGLAGAFPGELFF.

J is TRBJ2-7 and V is TRBV12-3 or TRBV12-4; 8 nucleotides align to TRBD1. Trimming took 4 bases from V and 3 from J; bases not matched to a gene: 17. This CDR3 spans 18 amino acids. The CDR3 is CASSSAGQARGSLYEQYF. As DNA, the CDR3 is TGTGCCAGCAGTTCGGCGGGACAGGCGCGAGGTAGTCTCTACGAGCAGTACTTC.